This T cell receptor (beta chain) was retrieved from a study of T-cell reconstitution after alpha-beta-depleted transplantation in children. Study conclusions and caveats: At one year after transplant, newly produced T cells mostly accounted for T-cell counts and diversity.

Preparing the TCRbeta library involved the use of unique molecular identifiers. TCRdb used MiXCR to reprocess the PCR reads, holding one entry per CDR3 protein. The table lists around 580,000 distinct CDR3 sequences, under 25% of them singletons. CDR3 length: 15 residues. Between the trimmed V and J ends, which lost 3 bases and 1 base, there was a span of 13 bases. Germline V CDR1 and CDR2: SGDLS, YYNGEE. Worth noting for this clonotype: As yet, its antigen is unknown.

The sample here was PBMCs, mostly from graft donor cells, taken 360 days after TCRalphabeta/CD19-depleted stem cell transplant. The chain employs TRBV9 and TRBJ1-2; tentative D call: TRBD1 (6 bases). The receptor was derived from a boy under two years old who had a stem cell transplant for acute myeloid leukemia, so the T cells may come from the graft donor. This chain's CDR3 is CASSDGGAFNYGYTF. CDR3 nucleotide sequence: TGTGCCAGCAGCGATGGGGGGGCGTTTAACTATGGCTACACCTTC.